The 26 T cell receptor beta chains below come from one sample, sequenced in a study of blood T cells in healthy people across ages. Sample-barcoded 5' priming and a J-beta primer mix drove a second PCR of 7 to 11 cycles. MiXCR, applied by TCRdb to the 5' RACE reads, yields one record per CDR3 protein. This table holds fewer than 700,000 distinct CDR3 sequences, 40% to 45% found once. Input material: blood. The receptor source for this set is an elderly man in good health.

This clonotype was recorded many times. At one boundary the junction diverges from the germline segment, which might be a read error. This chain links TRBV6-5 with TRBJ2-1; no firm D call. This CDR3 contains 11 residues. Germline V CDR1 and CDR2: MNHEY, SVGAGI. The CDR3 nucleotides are TGCGCCAGCAGCCGGGACAATGAGCAGTTCTTC. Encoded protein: CASSRDNEQFF.

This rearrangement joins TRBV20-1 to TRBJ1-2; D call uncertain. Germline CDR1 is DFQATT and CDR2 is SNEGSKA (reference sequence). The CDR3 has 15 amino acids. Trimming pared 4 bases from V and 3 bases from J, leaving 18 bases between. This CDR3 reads CSANTPGSPYYGYTF. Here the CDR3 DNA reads TGCAGTGCTAACACGCCGGGGAGTCCCTACTATGGCTACACCTTC.

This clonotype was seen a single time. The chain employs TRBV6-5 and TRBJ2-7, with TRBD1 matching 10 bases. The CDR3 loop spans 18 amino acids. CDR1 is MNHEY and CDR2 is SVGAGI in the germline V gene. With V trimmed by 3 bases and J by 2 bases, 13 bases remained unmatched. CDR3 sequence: CASSYGNGGTGVTYEQYF. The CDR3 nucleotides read TGTGCCAGCAGTTATGGTAATGGGGGGACAGGGGTGACCTACGAGCAGTACTTC.

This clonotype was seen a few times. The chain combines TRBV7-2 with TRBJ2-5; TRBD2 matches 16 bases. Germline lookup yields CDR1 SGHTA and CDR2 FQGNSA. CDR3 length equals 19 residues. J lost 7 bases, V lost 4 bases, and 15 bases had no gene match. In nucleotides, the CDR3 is TGTGCCAGCAGCTCCCAAATCAGCGGGACTAGCGGGGGGGCATGGACCCAGTACTTC. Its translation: CASSSQISGTSGGAWTQYF.

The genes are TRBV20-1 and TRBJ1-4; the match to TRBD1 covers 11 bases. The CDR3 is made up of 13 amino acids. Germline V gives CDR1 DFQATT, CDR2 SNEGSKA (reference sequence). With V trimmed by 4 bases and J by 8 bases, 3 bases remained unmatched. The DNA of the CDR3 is TGCAGTGCTACCCGGGACAGGGGGGAAAAACTGTTTTTT. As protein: CSATRDRGEKLFF.

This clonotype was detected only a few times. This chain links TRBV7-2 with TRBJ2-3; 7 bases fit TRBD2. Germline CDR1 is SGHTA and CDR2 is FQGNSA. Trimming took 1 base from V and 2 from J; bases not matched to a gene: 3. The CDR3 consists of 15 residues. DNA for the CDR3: TGTGCCAGCAGCTTAGTGGGAGGGACCACAGATACGCAGTATTTT. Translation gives CASSLVGGTTDTQYF.

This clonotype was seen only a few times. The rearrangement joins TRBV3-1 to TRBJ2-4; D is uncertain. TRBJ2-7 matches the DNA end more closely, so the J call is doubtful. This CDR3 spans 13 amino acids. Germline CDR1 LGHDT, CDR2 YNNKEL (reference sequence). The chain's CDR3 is CASSPEVGNEQYF. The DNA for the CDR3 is TGTGCCAGCAGCCCCGAGGTTGGAAACGAGCAGTACTTC.

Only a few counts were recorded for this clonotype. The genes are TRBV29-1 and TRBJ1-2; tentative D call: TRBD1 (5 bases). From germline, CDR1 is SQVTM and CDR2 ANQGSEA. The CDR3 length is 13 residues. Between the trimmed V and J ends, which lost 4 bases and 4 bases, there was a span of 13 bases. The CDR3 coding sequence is TGCAGCGTTGTTTCAGGGAGCGCCTATGGCTACACCTTC. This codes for CSVVSGSAYGYTF.

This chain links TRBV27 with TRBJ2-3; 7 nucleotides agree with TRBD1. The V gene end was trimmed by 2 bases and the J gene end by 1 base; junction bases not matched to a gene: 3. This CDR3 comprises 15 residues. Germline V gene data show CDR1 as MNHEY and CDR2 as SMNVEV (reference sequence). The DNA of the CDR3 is TGTGCCAGCAGTTTACTAGGACAGGGCACAGATACGCAGTATTTT. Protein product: CASSLLGQGTDTQYF.

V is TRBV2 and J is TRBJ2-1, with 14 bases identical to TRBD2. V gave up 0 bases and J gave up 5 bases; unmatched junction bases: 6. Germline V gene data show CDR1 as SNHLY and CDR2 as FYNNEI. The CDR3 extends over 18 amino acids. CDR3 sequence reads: CASSEAVPGLAGDNEQFF. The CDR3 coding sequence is TGTGCCAGCAGTGAAGCGGTACCGGGACTAGCGGGAGACAATGAGCAGTTCTTC.

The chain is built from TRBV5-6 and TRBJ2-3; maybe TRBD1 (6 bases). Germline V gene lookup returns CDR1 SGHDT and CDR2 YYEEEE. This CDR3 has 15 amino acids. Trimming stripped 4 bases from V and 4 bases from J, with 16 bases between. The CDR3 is CASSPRAGVSDTQYF. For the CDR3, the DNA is TGTGCCAGCAGCCCCAGAGCAGGGGTTTCAGATACGCAGTATTTT.

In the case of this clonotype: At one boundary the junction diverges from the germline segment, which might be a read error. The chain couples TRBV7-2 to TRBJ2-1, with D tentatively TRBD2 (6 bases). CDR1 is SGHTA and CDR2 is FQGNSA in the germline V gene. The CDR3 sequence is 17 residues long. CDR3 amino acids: CAGSQVGGRSSYNEQFF. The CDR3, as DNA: TGTGCCGGCAGCCAGGTTGGAGGGCGGTCCTCCTACAATGAGCAGTTCTTC.

CDR3 sequence: CASILGAVSNQPQHF. As DNA, the CDR3 is TGTGCCAGTATCCTCGGGGCAGTTAGCAATCAGCCCCAGCATTTT. The chain combines TRBV28 with TRBJ1-5; tentative D call: TRBD1 (5 bases). Between the trimmed V and J ends, which lost 9 bases and 0 bases, there was a span of 15 bases. The CDR3 has 15 amino acids. CDR1 and CDR2 from the germline V gene are MDHEN and SYDVKM.

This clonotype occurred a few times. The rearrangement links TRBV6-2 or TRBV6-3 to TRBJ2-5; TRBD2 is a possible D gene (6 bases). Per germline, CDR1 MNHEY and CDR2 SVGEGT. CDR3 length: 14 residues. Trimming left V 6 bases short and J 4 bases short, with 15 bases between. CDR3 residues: CASRSRDFAETQYF. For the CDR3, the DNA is TGTGCCAGCAGGAGCCGGGACTTTGCAGAGACCCAGTACTTC.

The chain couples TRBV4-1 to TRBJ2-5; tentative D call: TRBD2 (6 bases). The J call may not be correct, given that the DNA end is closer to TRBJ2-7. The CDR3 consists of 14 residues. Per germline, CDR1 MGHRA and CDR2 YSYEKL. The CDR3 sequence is CASSLTGLLSEQYF. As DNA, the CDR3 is TGCGCCAGCAGCCTTACGGGACTTCTGTCCGAGCAGTACTTC.

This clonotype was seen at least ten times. The CDR3 nucleotides are TGCAGCGTTTTAGGAGGGACCCCTCCGGATACGCAGTATTTT. Its protein product is CSVLGGTPPDTQYF. V and J are TRBV29-1 and TRBJ2-3; TRBD2 might be the D (6 bases). The CDR3 extends over 14 amino acids. Per the germline V gene, CDR1 is SQVTM and CDR2 is ANQGSEA. V gave up 5 bases and J gave up 6 bases, with 18 bases separating them.

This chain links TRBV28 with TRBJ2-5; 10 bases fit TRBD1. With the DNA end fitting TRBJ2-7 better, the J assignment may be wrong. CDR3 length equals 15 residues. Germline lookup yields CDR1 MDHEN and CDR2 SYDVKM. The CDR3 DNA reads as TGTGCCATCAGCCCTGTAGGACAGGGGGGCTACGAGCAGTACTTC. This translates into CAISPVGQGGYEQYF.

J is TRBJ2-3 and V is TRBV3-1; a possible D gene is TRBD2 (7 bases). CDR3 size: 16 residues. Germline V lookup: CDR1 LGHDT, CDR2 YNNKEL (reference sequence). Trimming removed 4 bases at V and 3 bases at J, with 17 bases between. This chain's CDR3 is CASSPRGGAVTDTQYF. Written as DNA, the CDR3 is TGTGCCAGCAGCCCAAGGGGGGGGGCCGTAACAGATACGCAGTATTTT.

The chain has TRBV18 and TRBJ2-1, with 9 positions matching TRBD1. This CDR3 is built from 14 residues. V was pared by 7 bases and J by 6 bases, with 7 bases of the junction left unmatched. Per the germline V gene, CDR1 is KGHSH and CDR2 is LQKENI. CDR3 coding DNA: TGTGCCAGCTTCTACAGACAGGGGGGCAATGAGCAGTTCTTC. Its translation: CASFYRQGGNEQFF.

This CDR3 reads CASSKPGLGNNEQYF. CDR3 nucleotide sequence: TGTGCCAGCAGTAAACCGGGACTAGGCAACAATGAGCAGTACTTC. This rearrangement joins TRBV27 to TRBJ2-5, with 8 positions matching TRBD2. Germline-derived CDR1 and CDR2 are MNHEY and SMNVEV (reference sequence). J lost 11 bases, V lost 5 bases, and 16 bases had no gene match. This CDR3 contains 15 residues.

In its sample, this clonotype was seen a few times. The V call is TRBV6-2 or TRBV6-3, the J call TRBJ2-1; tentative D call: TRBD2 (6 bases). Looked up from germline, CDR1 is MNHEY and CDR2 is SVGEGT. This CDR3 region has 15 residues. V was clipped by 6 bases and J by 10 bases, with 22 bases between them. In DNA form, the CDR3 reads TGTGCCAGCAGGGGGGGAGCGGGCCCCATCTTAGAGCAGTTCTTC. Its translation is CASRGGAGPILEQFF.

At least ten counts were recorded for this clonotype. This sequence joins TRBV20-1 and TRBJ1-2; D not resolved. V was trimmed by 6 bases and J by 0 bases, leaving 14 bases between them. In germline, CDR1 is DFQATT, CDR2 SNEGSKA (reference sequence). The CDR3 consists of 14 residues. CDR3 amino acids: CSASGQSANYGYTF. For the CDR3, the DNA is TGCAGTGCGAGCGGGCAGTCGGCTAACTATGGCTACACCTTC.

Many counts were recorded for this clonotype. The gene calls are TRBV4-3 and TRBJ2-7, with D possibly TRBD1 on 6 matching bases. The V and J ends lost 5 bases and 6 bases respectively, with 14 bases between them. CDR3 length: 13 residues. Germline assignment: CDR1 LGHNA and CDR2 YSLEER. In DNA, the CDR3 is TGCGCCAGCAGCACTCAGGGGTTCGGCGAGCAGTACTTC. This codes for CASSTQGFGEQYF.

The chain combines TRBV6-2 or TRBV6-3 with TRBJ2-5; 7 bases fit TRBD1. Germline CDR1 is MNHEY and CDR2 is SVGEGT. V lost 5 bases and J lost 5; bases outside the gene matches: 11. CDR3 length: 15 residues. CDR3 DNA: TGTGCCAGCAGTCCCGACAGGGTAATTTCGGAGACCCAGTACTTC. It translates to CASSPDRVISETQYF.

The CDR3 is CSARLAGGMDTQYF. As DNA, the CDR3 is TGCAGTGCTCGCCTAGCGGGGGGAATGGATACGCAGTATTTT. The chain couples TRBV20-1 to TRBJ2-3; 11 nucleotides match TRBD2. The length of the CDR3 is 14 residues. Germline V gene sequence: CDR1 DFQATT, CDR2 SNEGSKA (reference sequence). J was trimmed by 6 bases and V by 5 bases; bases with no gene match: 7.

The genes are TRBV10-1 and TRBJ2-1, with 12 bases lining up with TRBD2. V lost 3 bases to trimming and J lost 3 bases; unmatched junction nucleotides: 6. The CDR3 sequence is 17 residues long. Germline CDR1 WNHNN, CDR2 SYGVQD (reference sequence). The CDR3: CASSDSSGRAFYNEQFF. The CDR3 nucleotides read TGCGCCAGCAGTGATTCTAGCGGGAGGGCCTTCTACAATGAGCAGTTCTTC.